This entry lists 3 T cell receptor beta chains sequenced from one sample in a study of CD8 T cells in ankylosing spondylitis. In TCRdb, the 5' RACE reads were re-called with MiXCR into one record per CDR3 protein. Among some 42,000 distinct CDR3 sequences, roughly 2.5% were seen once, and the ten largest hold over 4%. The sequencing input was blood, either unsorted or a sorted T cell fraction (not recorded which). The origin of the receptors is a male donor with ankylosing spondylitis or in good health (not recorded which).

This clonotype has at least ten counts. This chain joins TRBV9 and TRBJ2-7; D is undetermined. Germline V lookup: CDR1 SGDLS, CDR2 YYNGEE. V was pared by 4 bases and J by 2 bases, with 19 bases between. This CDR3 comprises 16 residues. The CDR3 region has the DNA TGTGCCAGCAGCCCCGTCCAGACACAACTCACCTACGAGCAGTACTTC. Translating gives CASSPVQTQLTYEQYF.

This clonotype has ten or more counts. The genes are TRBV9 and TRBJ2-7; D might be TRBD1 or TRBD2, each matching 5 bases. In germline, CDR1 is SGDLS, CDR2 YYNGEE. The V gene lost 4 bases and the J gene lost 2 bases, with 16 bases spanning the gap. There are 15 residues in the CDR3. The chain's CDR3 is CASSPSGDGPYEQYF. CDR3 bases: TGTGCCAGCAGCCCATCTGGGGACGGCCCCTACGAGCAGTACTTC.

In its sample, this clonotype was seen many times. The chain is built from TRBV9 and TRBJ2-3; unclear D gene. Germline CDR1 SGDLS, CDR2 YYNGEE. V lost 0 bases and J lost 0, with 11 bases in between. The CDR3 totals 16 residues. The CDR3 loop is CASSVEPAPSTDTQYF. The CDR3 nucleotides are TGTGCCAGCAGCGTAGAACCGGCCCCTAGCACAGATACGCAGTATTTT.